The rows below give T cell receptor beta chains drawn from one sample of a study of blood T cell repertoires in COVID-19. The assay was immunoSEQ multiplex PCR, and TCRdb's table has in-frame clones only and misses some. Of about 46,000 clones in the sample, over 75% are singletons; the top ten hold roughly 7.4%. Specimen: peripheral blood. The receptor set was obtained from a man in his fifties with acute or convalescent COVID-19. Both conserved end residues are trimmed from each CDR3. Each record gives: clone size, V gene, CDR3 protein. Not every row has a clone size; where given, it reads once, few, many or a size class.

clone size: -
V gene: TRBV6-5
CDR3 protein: ASSYNYPRGQETQY

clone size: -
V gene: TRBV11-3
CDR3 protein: ASSLDPTGVQTQY

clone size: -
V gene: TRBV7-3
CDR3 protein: ASNNEPLEGRIKDYYEQY

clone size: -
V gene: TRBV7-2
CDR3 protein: ASSPAANEQF

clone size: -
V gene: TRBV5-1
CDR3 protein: ASSRLGGQETQY

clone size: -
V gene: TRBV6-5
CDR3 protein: ASSLVGRELF

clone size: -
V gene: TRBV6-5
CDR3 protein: ASSFSRGNEQF

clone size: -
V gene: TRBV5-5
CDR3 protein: ASSSLAGGSGANVLT

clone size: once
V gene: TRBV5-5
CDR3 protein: ASSPGPRREDTQY

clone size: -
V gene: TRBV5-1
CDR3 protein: ASSSNTGNSPLH

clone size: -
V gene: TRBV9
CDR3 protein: ASSVYDRANTGELF

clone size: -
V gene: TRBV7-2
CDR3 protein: ASSLDGGVPLAY

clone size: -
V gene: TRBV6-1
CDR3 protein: ASSEAGSYNYGYT

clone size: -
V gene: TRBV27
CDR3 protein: ASSFSANSPLH

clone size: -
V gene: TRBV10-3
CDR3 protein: ASNPDRYTEAF

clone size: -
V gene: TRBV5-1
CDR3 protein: ASSLEGAIIYEQY

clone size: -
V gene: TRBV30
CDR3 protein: ARGGQNEKLF

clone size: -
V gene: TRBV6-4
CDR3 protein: ASSLLGASTDTQY

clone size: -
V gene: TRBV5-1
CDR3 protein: ASSSKGGQNTEAF